The following is a TCR beta chain sequence with its context. Its antigen remains unidentified. Trimming cost V 6 bases and J 2 bases; bases outside gene matches: 9. The CDR3 length is 16 residues. CDR1 MNHEY and CDR2 SMNVEV come from the germline V gene (reference sequence). This entry is derived from a study of beta chain features in type 1 diabetes. For the study at large: The samples had 107,917,701 sorted cells examined in all.

Every isolated RNA sample was fully reverse transcribed, so sequencing captured expressed TCRB transcripts. Profiled with immunoSEQ multiplex PCR; TCRdb holds only in-frame clones, not every one. The sample holds hundreds of thousands of clones; roughly 8% are singletons and the top ten take around 0.44%. General study findings and limits: Any role of HLA type in TCRB rearrangement remained unresolved here.

Sequenced sample: central memory CD4+ T cells from blood. The TCR comes from a woman aged 18-29 years in good health. The V call is TRBV27, the J call TRBJ2-7; TRBD1 matches 11 bases. The CDR3 region has the DNA TGTGCCAGCAGCAGAGGACAGGGGGCAGCGACCTACGAGCAGTACTTC. Translated, it gives CASSRGQGAATYEQYF.